This T cell receptor (beta chain) was recovered during a study of naive and memory T cell subsets. Both TRBC1 and TRBC2 were covered by a beta constant-region primer of two equimolar oligonucleotides. The ligated cDNA underwent four PCR rounds using SP2 and nested alpha and beta constant-region primers. Ligation attached a single-stranded oligonucleotide with a 12-nucleotide UMI and the SP2 primer to the cDNA 3' end. Via MiXCR, TCRdb re-called the UMI-ligation and nested PCR reads, giving one row per CDR3 protein. The table has some 110,000 distinct CDR3 sequences, about 14% seen once. This clonotype was seen only a few times. Its cognate antigen is unknown. CD4 T cells were positively selected, then CD8 T cells from the CD4-negative fraction. General observations from the study: Over 85% of naive TCR sequences appeared only once, unlike memory subsets. Possibly reflecting memory cells re-expressing CD45RA, a few larger clonotypes occurred in naive repertoires, especially CD8.

Sequencing input: naive CD8+ T cells from blood. This sequence was found in a human donor in good health.

CDR3 in amino acids: CASSPSRDRAAEAFF. The CDR3 region has the DNA TGTGCCAGCAGTCCTTCCCGGGACAGGGCCGCTGAAGCTTTCTTT. The V gene is TRBV12-3 or TRBV12-4, the J gene TRBJ1-1, with TRBD1 matching 9 bases. The CDR3 loop spans 15 amino acids. With V trimmed by 5 bases and J by 6 bases, 10 bases remained unmatched.